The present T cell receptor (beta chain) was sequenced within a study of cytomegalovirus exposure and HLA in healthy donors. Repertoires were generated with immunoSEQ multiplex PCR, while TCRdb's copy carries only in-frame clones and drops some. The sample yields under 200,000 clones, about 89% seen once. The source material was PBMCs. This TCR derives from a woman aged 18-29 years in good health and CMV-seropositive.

CDR3 DNA sequence: TGTGCCTGGAGTTCCTCGGACAGGGGGCGCCTCTACGAGCAGTACTTC. As protein: CAWSSSDRGRLYEQYF. The chain recombines TRBV30 with TRBJ2-7; 11 bases fit TRBD1. This CDR3 comprises 16 residues. V lost 2 bases and J lost 3; bases outside the gene matches: 9. Germline V gene data show CDR1 as GTSNPN and CDR2 as SVGIG (reference sequence).